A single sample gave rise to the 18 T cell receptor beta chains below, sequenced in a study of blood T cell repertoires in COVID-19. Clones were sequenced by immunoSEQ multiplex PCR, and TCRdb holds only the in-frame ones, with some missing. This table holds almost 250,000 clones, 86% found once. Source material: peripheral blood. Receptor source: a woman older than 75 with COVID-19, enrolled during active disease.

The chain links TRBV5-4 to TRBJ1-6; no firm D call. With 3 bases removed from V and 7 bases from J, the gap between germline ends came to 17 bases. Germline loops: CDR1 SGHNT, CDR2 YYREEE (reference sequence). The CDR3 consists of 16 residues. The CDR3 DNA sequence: TGTGCCAGCAGCTACCGCGTTGTGGGCGGGAATTCACCCCTCCACTTT. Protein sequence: CASSYRVVGGNSPLHF.

The CDR3 loop reads CASKPTGGPSGQPQHF. CDR3 DNA sequence: TGTGCCAGTAAACCGACAGGGGGTCCGAGCGGTCAGCCCCAGCATTTT. The V gene is TRBV19, the J gene TRBJ1-5; 9 nucleotides line up with TRBD1. The CDR3 totals 16 residues. Germline loops: CDR1 LNHDA, CDR2 SQIVND (reference sequence). Losses at the gene ends were 7 bases for V and 6 bases for J; bases not matched to a gene: 13.

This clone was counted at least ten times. As DNA, the CDR3 is TGTGCCAGCAGTGAGACAGGGGGTGGGCAGCCCCAGCATTTT. As protein: CASSETGGGQPQHF. The rearrangement links TRBV6-1 to TRBJ1-5; 9 bases agree with TRBD1. The CDR3 length is 14 residues. Unmatched junction bases numbered 4, after V lost 3 bases and J lost 7 bases. Germline lookup yields CDR1 MNHNS and CDR2 SASEGT.

For the CDR3, the DNA is TGTGCCAGCAGCCAAGATGGACAGGGGTTAACTGAAGCTTTCTTT. This encodes CASSQDGQGLTEAFF. V gene TRBV4-2 combines with J gene TRBJ1-1, with 9 nucleotides matching TRBD1. Germline V gene data show CDR1 as LGHNA and CDR2 as YNFKEQ. The CDR3 runs 15 residues. Trimming removed 0 bases from V and 5 bases from J; junction bases left unmatched: 4.

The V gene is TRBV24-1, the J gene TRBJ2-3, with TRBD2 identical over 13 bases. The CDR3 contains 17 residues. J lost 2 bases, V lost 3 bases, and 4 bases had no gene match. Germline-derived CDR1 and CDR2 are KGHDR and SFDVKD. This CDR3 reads CATSDPGLAGVTDTQYF. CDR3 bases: TGTGCCACCAGTGATCCCGGACTAGCGGGGGTCACAGATACGCAGTATTTT.

CDR3 sequence: CASSPSDRGRGGNGYTF. In nucleotides, the CDR3 is TGCGCCAGCAGCCCTTCGGACAGGGGGCGCGGTGGGAACGGCTACACCTTC. The chain uses TRBV5-1 and TRBJ1-2; 11 bases are a match to TRBD1. Germline V CDR1 and CDR2: SGHRS, YFSETQ. V lost 4 bases, J lost 8 bases, and 16 bases stayed unmatched. The CDR3 has 17 amino acids.

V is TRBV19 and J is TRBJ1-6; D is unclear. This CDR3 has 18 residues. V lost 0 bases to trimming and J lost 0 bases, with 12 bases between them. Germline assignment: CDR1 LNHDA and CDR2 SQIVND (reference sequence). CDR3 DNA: TGTGCCAGTAGTATAGAAGGCGGCGGAATCTCCTATAATTCACCCCTCCACTTT. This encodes CASSIEGGGISYNSPLHF. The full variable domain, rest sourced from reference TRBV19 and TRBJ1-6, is DGGITQSPKYLFRKEGQNVTLSCEQNLNHDAMYWYRQDPGQGLRLIYYSQIVNDFQKGDIAEGYSVSREKKESFPLTVTSAQKNPTAFYLCASSIEGGGISYNSPLHFGNGTRLTVT.

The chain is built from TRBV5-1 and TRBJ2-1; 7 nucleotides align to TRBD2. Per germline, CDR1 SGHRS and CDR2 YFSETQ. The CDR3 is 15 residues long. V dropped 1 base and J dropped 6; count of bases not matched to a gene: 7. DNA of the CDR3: TGCGCCAGCAGCTTGATCCAATGGGAGGGCAATGAGCAGTTCTTC. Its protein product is CASSLIQWEGNEQFF. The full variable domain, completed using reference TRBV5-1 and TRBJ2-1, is KAGVTQTPRYLIKTRGQQVTLSCSPISGHRSVSWYQQTPGQGLQFLFEYFSETQRNKGNFPGRFSGRQFSNSRSEMNVSTLELGDSALYLCASSLIQWEGNEQFFGPGTRLTVL.

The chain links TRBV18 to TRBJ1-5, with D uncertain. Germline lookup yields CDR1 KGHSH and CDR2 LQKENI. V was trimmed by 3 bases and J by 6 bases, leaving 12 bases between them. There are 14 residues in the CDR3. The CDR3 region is CASSPSGVGQPQHF. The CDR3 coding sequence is TGTGCCAGCTCACCCAGCGGGGTTGGTCAGCCCCAGCATTTT. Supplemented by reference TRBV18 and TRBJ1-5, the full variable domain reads NAGVMQNPRHLVRRRGQEARLRCSPMKGHSHVYWYRQLPEEGLKFMVYLQKENIIDESGMPKERFSAEFPKEGPSILRIQQVVRGDSAAYFCASSPSGVGQPQHFGDGTRLSIL.

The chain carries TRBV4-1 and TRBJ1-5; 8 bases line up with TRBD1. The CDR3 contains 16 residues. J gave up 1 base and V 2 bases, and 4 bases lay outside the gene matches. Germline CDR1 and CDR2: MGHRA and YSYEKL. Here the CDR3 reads CASSQTQGASNQPQHF. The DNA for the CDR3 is TGCGCCAGCAGCCAAACCCAGGGGGCCAGCAATCAGCCCCAGCATTTT.

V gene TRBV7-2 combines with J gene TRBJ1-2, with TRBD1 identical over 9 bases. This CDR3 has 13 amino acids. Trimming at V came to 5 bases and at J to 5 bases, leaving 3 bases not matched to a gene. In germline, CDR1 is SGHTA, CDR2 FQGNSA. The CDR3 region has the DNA TGTGCCAGCAGCAGGACAGGGGAATATGGCTACACCTTC. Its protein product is CASSRTGEYGYTF.

This chain's CDR3 is CASSEFQGVGTEAFF. The CDR3 DNA follows: TGTGCCAGCAGTGAGTTTCAGGGGGTGGGCACTGAAGCTTTCTTT. J is TRBJ1-1 and V is TRBV6-1; 7 bases map to TRBD1. V dropped 3 bases and J dropped 4; count of bases not matched to a gene: 8. The germline V gene has CDR1 MNHNS and CDR2 SASEGT. The CDR3 has 15 amino acids.

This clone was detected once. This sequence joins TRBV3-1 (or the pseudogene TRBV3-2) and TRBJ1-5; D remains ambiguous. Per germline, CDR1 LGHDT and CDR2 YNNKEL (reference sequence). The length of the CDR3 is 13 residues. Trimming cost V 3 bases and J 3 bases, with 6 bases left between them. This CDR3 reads CASSQAFNQPQHF. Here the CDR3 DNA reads TGTGCCAGCAGCCAGGCTTTCAATCAGCCCCAGCATTTT.

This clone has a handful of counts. CDR3 bases: TGTGCCAGCGGACGACAGGGGGTTAATGAAAAACTGTTTTTT. Residues: CASGRQGVNEKLFF. V and J are TRBV6-5 and TRBJ1-4; 9 bases align to TRBD1. J was trimmed by 4 bases and V by 8 bases; bases with no gene match: 5. Germline values: CDR1 MNHEY, CDR2 SVGAGI. The CDR3 runs 14 residues.

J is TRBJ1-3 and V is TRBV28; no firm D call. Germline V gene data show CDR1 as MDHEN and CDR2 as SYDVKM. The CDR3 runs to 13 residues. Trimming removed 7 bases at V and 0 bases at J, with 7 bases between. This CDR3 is CASIAGSGNTIYF. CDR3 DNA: TGTGCCAGCATCGCGGGCTCTGGAAACACCATATATTTT.

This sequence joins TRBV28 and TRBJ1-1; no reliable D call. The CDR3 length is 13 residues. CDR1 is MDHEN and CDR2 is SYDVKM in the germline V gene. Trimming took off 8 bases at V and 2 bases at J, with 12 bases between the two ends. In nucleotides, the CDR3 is TGTGCCAGCCGCGCCTTGTACAACACTGAAGCTTTCTTT. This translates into CASRALYNTEAFF.

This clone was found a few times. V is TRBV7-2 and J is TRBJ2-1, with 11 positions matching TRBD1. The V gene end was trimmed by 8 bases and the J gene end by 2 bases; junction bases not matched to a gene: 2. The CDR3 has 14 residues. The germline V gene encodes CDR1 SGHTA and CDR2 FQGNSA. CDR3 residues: CASWGQGAYNEQFF. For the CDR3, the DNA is TGTGCCAGCTGGGGACAGGGGGCCTACAATGAGCAGTTCTTC.

CDR3 coding DNA: TGTGCCAGCAGCTTAGACGGGGTCAGCACAGATACGCAGTATTTT. This gives the protein CASSLDGVSTDTQYF. V is TRBV7-9 and J is TRBJ2-3; TRBD2 is a possible D gene (5 bases). This CDR3 has 15 residues. Germline V gene lookup returns CDR1 SEHNR and CDR2 FQNEAQ (reference sequence). Trimming took 1 base from V and 0 from J, leaving 8 bases between them.